This T cell receptor (beta chain) was captured by sequencing in a study of CD8 T cells in Susac syndrome (dated by TCRdb to the late 2010s). Regarding the study in general: The study used repertoire sequencing to test whether antigen drove CD8+ T cell activation and differentiation in Susac syndrome.

On the study overall, not on this receptor specifically: The number of individuals in the TCR sequencing and HLA analysis was acknowledged as relatively small.

Peripheral blood CD8+ and CD4+ T cells from healthy donors, Susac syndrome patients and multiple sclerosis patients were profiled by high-throughput TCR beta sequencing. The healthy donors served as controls matched for age and sex. CD8+ TEMRA cells were enriched by FACS, while bulk CD8+ and CD4+ T cells were purified by magnetic negative isolation. Blood was collected in EDTA tubes and processed within 24 hours, with PBMCs isolated through density gradient centrifugation. PBMCs intended for TCR sequencing were cryopreserved in liquid nitrogen and thawed later in a water bath at 37 degrees C. The sorted or isolated CD4+, CD8+ and CD8+ TEMRA cells reached a purity of at least 90%. RNA was extracted using the RNeasy kit, and roughly 0.45 to 1 ug of the RNA was reverse transcribed with random hexamers. The immunoSEQ multiplex PCR assay, which covers 54 Vbeta and 13 Jbeta segments, was used to amplify TCR beta CDR3 regions. PCR amplification bias was corrected by using a synthetic template baseline for primer optimization and computational correction. As for how the authors treated the data: Reads were annotated to V, D and J genes according to IMGT and were analyzed with immunoSEQ Analyzer, with only productive sequences retained. Clonality was calculated as one minus the Shannon entropy normalized by log2 of the number of productive unique sequences. For each patient and control, public and private clones were evaluated within the 100 most prevalent clones. Clones were defined as Susac-specific if absent from the healthy and MS cohorts, from approximately 1,100 published viral clones and from other ImmuneACCESS disease sequences. TCRdb trimmed public reads at Q25 via fastp, called clones via MiXCR and kept in-frame beta chains. Here each entry gathers all rows of one CDR3 protein and keeps the most common genes and DNA. TCRdb's processing, not the authors' own work, is the source of the V and J calls. Here the sample has approximately 150,000 distinct CDR3 sequences; around 95% occur a single time. Around 0.13% of the sample belongs to the ten largest clones.

Details on this clonotype: There is no known antigen for this receptor. Base qualities are not provided; no much larger clone lies one nucleotide away.

Including the terminal cysteine and phenylalanine, the CDR3 comprises 12 residues. The retained sequence is limited to the CDR3, 36 bases, with the frame set at the first base. The germline V gene specifies MNHEY as CDR1 and SVGEGT as CDR2. V was cut back by 3 bases and J by 7 bases, leaving a gap of 9 bases between them. Material: CD4+ T cells from PBMCs. This receptor was taken from a human donor in good health. The chain employs TRBV6-2 or TRBV6-3 and TRBJ2-5, with a weak D call of TRBD1 (5 bases match). The CDR3 amino acid sequence is: CASSYTQGTQYF. The DNA reads as follows: TGTGCCAGCAGTTATACCCAGGGGACCCAGTACTTC.